This is a list of T cell receptor beta chains from one sample in a study of OX40 agonist ivuxolimab in advanced cancers. Sequencing used immunoSEQ multiplex PCR; TCRdb keeps in-frame clones, though not all of them. Of approximately 80,000 clones in the sample, roughly nine tenths were seen once. Specimen: CD4+ or CD8+ T cells sorted from blood, collected in a trial of the OX40 agonist ivuxolimab. These TCRs come from an adult with an advanced solid tumor such as melanoma, head and neck, liver or kidney cancer. Each CDR3 is given with its conserved first and last residue. A D gene is named only where the DNA matches it firmly. The size field is filled for only some rows; it gives once, few, many or a size class.

size: -
J: TRBJ1-1
V: TRBV11-1
D: TRBD1
CDR3: CASSLTGEGNTEAFF
DNA: TGTGCCAGCAGCTTGACAGGGGAAGGCAACACTGAAGCTTTCTTT

size: -
J: TRBJ2-2
V: TRBV4-2
D: -
CDR3: CASSPEQGRLDGELFF
DNA: TGTGCCAGCAGCCCCGAACAGGGTCGGTTGGACGGGGAGCTGTTTTTT

size: -
J: TRBJ2-1
V: TRBV27
D: -
CDR3: CASSVTLGYHEQFF
DNA: TGTGCCAGCAGCGTGACGTTGGGATATCATGAGCAGTTCTTC

size: -
J: TRBJ1-6
V: TRBV4-1
D: -
CDR3: CASSQEETAYNSPLHF
DNA: TGCGCCAGCAGCCAAGAGGAGACAGCCTATAATTCACCCCTCCACTTT

size: -
J: TRBJ1-6
V: TRBV6-1
D: -
CDR3: CASSEAVLWGNSPLHF
DNA: TGTGCCAGCAGTGAAGCAGTTCTCTGGGGTAATTCACCCCTCCACTTT

size: -
J: TRBJ1-5
V: TRBV19
D: TRBD1
CDR3: CASSIWTGVMQPQHF
DNA: TGTGCCAGTAGTATTTGGACAGGGGTTATGCAGCCCCAGCATTTT

size: -
J: TRBJ2-7
V: TRBV6-5
D: -
CDR3: CASSYSIGTNSYEQYF
DNA: TGTGCCAGCAGTTACTCAATCGGGACAAACTCCTACGAGCAGTACTTC

size: -
J: TRBJ1-1
V: TRBV4-3
D: -
CDR3: CASSGQGIATEAFF
DNA: TGCGCCAGCAGCGGCCAGGGTATCGCCACTGAAGCTTTCTTT

size: -
J: TRBJ2-5
V: TRBV5-6
D: -
CDR3: CASSTTRSQETQYF
DNA: TGTGCCAGCAGCACCACTAGAAGCCAAGAGACCCAGTACTTC

size: few
J: TRBJ1-1
V: TRBV14
D: -
CDR3: CASSPRFHTEAFF
DNA: TGTGCCAGCAGCCCAAGGTTCCACACTGAAGCTTTCTTT

size: -
J: TRBJ2-1
V: TRBV27
D: -
CDR3: CASSLGEEQFF
DNA: TGTGCCAGCAGTTTAGGGGAAGAGCAGTTCTTC

size: -
J: TRBJ2-4
V: TRBV11-2
D: -
CDR3: CASSLVLGNIQYF
DNA: TGTGCCAGCAGCTTAGTCTTGGGAAACATTCAGTACTTC

size: -
J: TRBJ1-1
V: TRBV5-1
D: -
CDR3: CASSLDLRENTEAFF
DNA: TGCGCCAGCAGCTTGGATCTTAGGGAGAACACTGAAGCTTTCTTT

size: -
J: TRBJ1-4
V: TRBV7-3
D: TRBD1
CDR3: CASSLKKGAGEKLFF
DNA: TGTGCCAGCAGCTTAAAAAAGGGGGCAGGGGAAAAACTGTTTTTT

size: -
J: TRBJ2-3
V: TRBV30
D: -
CDR3: CAWSSVNADTQYF
DNA: TGTGCCTGGAGCTCGGTAAACGCAGATACGCAGTATTTT

size: -
J: TRBJ1-3
V: TRBV7-8
D: -
CDR3: CASSPGIGGSPGNTIYF
DNA: TGTGCCAGCAGCCCTGGTATAGGGGGGTCTCCAGGAAACACCATATATTTT

size: -
J: TRBJ2-1
V: TRBV2
D: -
CDR3: CASIGGESNEQFF
DNA: TGTGCCAGCATAGGGGGAGAGTCCAATGAGCAGTTCTTC

size: -
J: TRBJ2-1
V: TRBV2
D: -
CDR3: CASSEPNVSLNEQFF
DNA: TGTGCCAGCAGTGAGCCAAATGTTAGTCTCAATGAGCAGTTCTTC

size: -
J: TRBJ2-4
V: TRBV30
D: TRBD2
CDR3: CAWCGGGDIQYF
DNA: TGTGCCTGGTGCGGGGGGGGTGACATTCAGTACTTC

size: -
J: TRBJ2-3
V: TRBV4-2
D: -
CDR3: CASSQVRTDTQYF
DNA: TGTGCCAGCAGCCAAGTCCGCACAGATACGCAGTATTTT

size: -
J: TRBJ1-5
V: TRBV4-3
D: -
CDR3: CASSQEIQGLTNQPQHF
DNA: TGCGCCAGCAGCCAAGAGATTCAGGGACTCACCAATCAGCCCCAGCATTTT

size: once
J: TRBJ2-3
V: TRBV11-2
D: -
CDR3: CASSLSSTDTQYF
DNA: TGTGCCAGCAGCTTGTCTAGCACAGATACGCAGTATTTT

size: once
J: TRBJ2-7
V: TRBV19
D: TRBD1
CDR3: CASSIEAGGEQYF
DNA: TGTGCCAGTAGTATCGAGGCAGGGGGTGAGCAGTACTTC

size: once
J: TRBJ1-1
V: TRBV11-2
D: -
CDR3: CASEGGETEAFF
DNA: TGTGCCAGCGAGGGCGGGGAGACTGAAGCTTTCTTT

size: -
J: TRBJ2-7
V: TRBV10-2
D: -
CDR3: CASRGRVNYEQYF
DNA: TGCGCCAGCAGGGGCAGGGTGAACTACGAGCAGTACTTC

size: -
J: TRBJ1-6
V: TRBV6-5
D: TRBD1
CDR3: CASSSQGRESPLHF
DNA: TGTGCCAGCAGTTCACAGGGGCGGGAATCACCCCTCCACTTT

size: -
J: TRBJ2-7
V: TRBV5-4
D: -
CDR3: CASSPISSYEQYF
DNA: TGTGCCAGCAGCCCCATTTCGTCCTACGAGCAGTACTTC

size: -
J: TRBJ2-5
V: TRBV11-2
D: -
CDR3: CASSASVAQYF
DNA: TGTGCCAGCAGCGCCTCGGTGGCCCAGTACTTC

size: -
J: TRBJ1-6
V: TRBV30
D: -
CDR3: CAWSSENSYNSPLHF
DNA: TGTGCCTGGAGCAGCGAAAACTCCTATAATTCACCCCTCCACTTT

size: -
J: TRBJ2-5
V: TRBV7-3
D: TRBD2
CDR3: CASSGELAGTGYQETQYF
DNA: TGTGCCAGCAGCGGAGAACTAGCGGGAACGGGGTACCAAGAGACCCAGTACTTC

size: -
J: TRBJ1-5
V: TRBV6-6
D: -
CDR3: CASKMSSNQPQHF
DNA: TGTGCCAGCAAGATGTCCTCCAATCAGCCCCAGCATTTT

size: -
J: TRBJ2-7
V: TRBV4-2
D: -
CDR3: CASSQEGAPYEQYF
DNA: TGTGCCAGCAGCCAAGAGGGGGCGCCCTACGAGCAGTACTTC

size: -
J: TRBJ2-5
V: TRBV27
D: -
CDR3: CASSSSSPETQYF
DNA: TGTGCCAGCAGTTCCTCAAGCCCAGAGACCCAGTACTTC

size: -
J: TRBJ2-1
V: TRBV5-4
D: TRBD2
CDR3: CASSASGNPYNEQFF
DNA: TGTGCCAGCAGCGCTAGCGGAAACCCCTACAATGAGCAGTTCTTC

size: -
J: TRBJ2-1
V: TRBV4-1
D: -
CDR3: CASSQGGNEQFF
DNA: TGCGCCAGCAGCCAAGGGGGTAATGAGCAGTTCTTC

size: -
J: TRBJ1-1
V: TRBV27
D: -
CDR3: CASSAWGRDQAFF
DNA: TGTGCCAGCAGTGCTTGGGGTAGAGATCAAGCTTTCTTT

size: -
J: TRBJ1-1
V: TRBV30
D: -
CDR3: CAWSVHSGWTEAFF
DNA: TGTGCCTGGAGTGTACATTCTGGGTGGACTGAAGCTTTCTTT